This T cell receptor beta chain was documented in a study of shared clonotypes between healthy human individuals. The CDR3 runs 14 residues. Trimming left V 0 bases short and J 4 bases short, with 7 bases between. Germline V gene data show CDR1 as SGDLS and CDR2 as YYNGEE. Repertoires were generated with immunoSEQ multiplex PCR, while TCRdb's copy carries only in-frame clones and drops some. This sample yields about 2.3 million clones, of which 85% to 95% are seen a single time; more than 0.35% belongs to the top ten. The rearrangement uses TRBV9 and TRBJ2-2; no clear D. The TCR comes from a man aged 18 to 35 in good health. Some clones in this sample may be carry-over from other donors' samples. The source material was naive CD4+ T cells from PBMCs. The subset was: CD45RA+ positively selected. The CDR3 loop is CASSVEPTTGELFF. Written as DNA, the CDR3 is TGTGCCAGCAGCGTAGAACCGACCACCGGGGAGCTGTTTTTT.